These 29 T cell receptor beta chains came from one sample sequenced in a study of neurological immune-mediated disorders (dated by TCRdb to between 2018 and 2021). Libraries were constructed by 5' RACE. Instrument on record: Illumina HiSeq 2500. TCRdb handled the public reads itself, with Q25 trimming in fastp and clone calling in MiXCR, and kept productive beta chains. Every distinct CDR3 protein forms one entry, paired with its most common genes and DNA. Within this sample are tens of thousands of distinct CDR3 sequences, with about 25% of them counted one time only. More than 20% of the sample goes to the ten largest clones. Sequenced input: PBMCs. The receptor source for this set is a woman aged 70-85 years in good health.

This clonotype was detected once. The genes are TRBV5-1 and TRBJ1-1, with D possibly matching TRBD1 (6 bases). V lost 1 base and J 2 bases, leaving 9 bases between the germline ends. Looked up from germline, CDR1 is SGHRS and CDR2 is YFSETQ. The CDR3 is made up of 14 amino acids. CDR3 sequence reads: CASSLQGSNTEAFF. The CDR3 DNA reads TGCGCCAGCAGCTTGCAGGGGTCAAACACTGAAGCTTTCTTT.

This clonotype was seen ten or more times. The chain links TRBV7-2 to TRBJ1-3; possible D gene TRBD1, 5 bases. This CDR3 spans 15 amino acids. CDR1 and CDR2 (germline): SGHTA, FQGNSA. Between the trimmed V and J ends, which lost 0 bases and 8 bases, there was a span of 14 bases. CDR3 bases: TGTGCCAGCAGCTTAGCGCAGGCAGGGATGTACACCATATATTTT. The encoded protein is CASSLAQAGMYTIYF.

The chain employs TRBV5-4 and TRBJ2-5, with 8 bases fitting TRBD1. The germline gives CDR1 SGHNT, CDR2 YYREEE (reference sequence). There are 15 residues in the CDR3. V lost 4 bases and J lost 5; bases outside the gene matches: 10. Here the CDR3 reads CASSNQQGEVETQYF. The CDR3 region has the DNA TGTGCCAGCAGCAATCAACAGGGGGAGGTGGAGACCCAGTACTTC.

This clonotype was detected ten times or more. The gene calls are TRBV5-1 and TRBJ2-5; D gene ambiguous. The germline CDR1 and CDR2 sequences are SGHRS and YFSETQ. V was trimmed by 4 bases and J by 5 bases, leaving 12 bases between them. The CDR3 totals 13 residues. DNA for the CDR3: TGCGCCAGCAGCCCGACCCCGGCGGAGACCCAGTACTTC. The encoded protein is CASSPTPAETQYF.

The table lists this clonotype with many counts. The CDR3 loop reads CASSVIQGVLSGANVLTF. In DNA form, the CDR3 reads TGTGCCAGCAGTGTGATACAGGGGGTCCTCTCTGGGGCCAACGTCCTGACTTTC. V is TRBV6-1 and J is TRBJ2-6; 8 bases are a match to TRBD1. V trimming: 4 bases; J trimming: 0 bases; junction bases outside the gene matches: 8. Germline CDR1 and CDR2: MNHNS and SASEGT. CDR3 length: 18 residues.

This chain joins TRBV14 and TRBJ2-2; D not certain. Trimming took off 2 bases at V and 5 bases at J, with 12 bases between the two ends. CDR1 is SGHDN and CDR2 is FVKESK in the germline V gene. The CDR3 has 15 amino acids. CDR3 in amino acids: CASSQFYPVTGELFF. The CDR3 DNA reads as TGTGCCAGCAGCCAATTTTACCCCGTGACCGGGGAGCTGTTTTTT.

This clonotype was recorded at least ten times. The J gene is TRBJ2-7, the V gene TRBV29-1; the D gene is possibly TRBD2 (5 bases). The CDR3 covers 13 residues. The germline CDR1 and CDR2 sequences are SQVTM and ANQGSEA. The V gene lost 1 base and the J gene lost 1 base, with 8 bases spanning the gap. The CDR3 nucleotides are TGCAGCGTTGAAGCGGCGGGTTCCTACGAGCAGTACTTC. Amino acid sequence: CSVEAAGSYEQYF.

Only one count was recorded for this clonotype. This chain joins TRBV6-2 or TRBV6-3 and TRBJ1-2, with D possibly TRBD1 on 5 matching bases. V gave up 6 bases and J gave up 0 bases, with 14 bases separating them. This CDR3 comprises 15 residues. Germline values: CDR1 MNHEY, CDR2 SVGEGT. This CDR3 reads CASSLRQSTNYGYTF. For the CDR3, the DNA is TGTGCCAGCAGCCTTCGACAGTCTACTAACTATGGCTACACCTTC.

This clonotype was observed a few times. The chain is built from TRBV7-6 and TRBJ2-1; unclear D gene. The CDR3 is made up of 16 amino acids. CDR1 and CDR2 (germline): SGHVS, FNYEAQ. V was shortened by 0 bases and J by 0 bases, with 9 bases between the two germline ends. The CDR3 loop reads CASSLATRTSYNEQFF. CDR3 nucleotides: TGTGCCAGCAGCTTAGCTACGAGAACCTCCTACAATGAGCAGTTCTTC.

The sample holds many counts of this clonotype. This chain uses TRBV7-9 with TRBJ2-2; TRBD2 might be the D (5 bases). The length of the CDR3 is 15 residues. With 2 bases removed from V and 4 bases from J, the gap between germline ends came to 11 bases. The V gene's germline CDR1 is SEHNR and CDR2 FQNEAQ (reference sequence). CDR3 in amino acids: CASSLIATTTGELFF. The DNA of the CDR3 is TGTGCCAGCAGCTTAATAGCGACGACCACCGGGGAGCTGTTTTTT.

The gene calls are TRBV5-1 and TRBJ2-3; 10 bases match TRBD1. Germline CDR1 reads SGHRS; CDR2 reads YFSETQ. The CDR3 spans 16 residues. V shed 7 bases and J 4 bases; nucleotides not matched to a gene: 12. The CDR3 DNA is TGCGCCAGCGGGGTCACCCCGGGACAGGGGTCAGATACGCAGTATTTT. Translating gives CASGVTPGQGSDTQYF.

The chain combines TRBV27 with TRBJ2-7, with TRBD1 matching 11 bases. J lost 6 bases, V lost 8 bases, and 6 bases had no gene match. This CDR3 spans 13 amino acids. Per germline, CDR1 MNHEY and CDR2 SMNVEV (reference sequence). The CDR3 DNA reads TGTGCCAGCCGGGGACAGGGGGGCGGCGAGCAGTACTTC. Protein: CASRGQGGGEQYF.

In its sample, this clonotype was seen many times. The rearrangement joins TRBV12-3 or TRBV12-4 to TRBJ2-3; no reliable D call. This CDR3 is 14 amino acids long. The ends were cut back, 3 bases at V and 3 bases at J, with 10 bases in the middle. This chain's CDR3 is CASSFWVGTDTQYF. CDR3 in DNA: TGTGCCAGCAGTTTCTGGGTTGGGACAGATACGCAGTATTTT.

This clonotype came up a few times. The CDR3 loop reads CASRGTRERVHNEQFF. Here the CDR3 DNA reads TGTGCCAGTAGGGGGACGCGGGAGCGAGTACACAATGAGCAGTTCTTC. The chain couples TRBV19 to TRBJ2-1; 7 bases fit TRBD2. Germline-derived CDR1 and CDR2 are LNHDA and SQIVND (reference sequence). Trimming took 6 bases from V and 5 from J; bases not matched to a gene: 13. The CDR3 is 16 residues long. The variable domain in full, with the rest retrieved from reference TRBV19 and TRBJ2-1, is DGGITQSPKYLFRKEGQNVTLSCEQNLNHDAMYWYRQDPGQGLRLIYYSQIVNDFQKGDIAEGYSVSREKKESFPLTVTSAQKNPTAFYLCASRGTRERVHNEQFFGPGTRLTVL.

This clonotype showed up many times. This chain uses TRBV5-1 with TRBJ1-2, with D maybe TRBD1 (6 bases). Trimming stripped 0 bases from V and 8 bases from J, with 11 bases between. The germline V gene has CDR1 SGHRS and CDR2 YFSETQ. The CDR3 consists of 13 residues. The CDR3 bases are TGCGCCAGCAGCTTGGTACAGGGAGGCGGCTACACCTTC. Residues: CASSLVQGGGYTF.

Details on this clonotype: Mismatch with germline at one junction end may stem from a read error. The V call is TRBV5-1, the J call TRBJ2-2; TRBD2 agrees at 7 bases. This CDR3 has 16 residues. Per the germline V gene, CDR1 is SGHRS and CDR2 is YFSETQ. Here the CDR3 DNA reads TGCGCCAGCAGCTTCGGAGGGAGGGTGTACACCGGGGAGCCGTTTTTT. It codes for CASSFGGRVYTGEPFF.

This clonotype was counted many times. The J gene is TRBJ2-7, the V gene TRBV10-3; D possibly corresponds to TRBD2 (6 bases). CDR1 and CDR2 (germline): ENHRY, SYGVKD. This CDR3 has 15 amino acids. The V end was cut by 0 bases, the J end by 2 bases, with 11 bases between. CDR3 coding DNA: TGTGCCATCAGTGAGTCCGGGGGAATCACCTACGAGCAGTACTTC. This translates into CAISESGGITYEQYF.

The rearrangement joins TRBV25-1 to TRBJ1-1; TRBD1 might be the D (5 bases). The CDR3 sequence is 15 residues long. Trimming removed 5 bases from V and 1 base from J, with 14 bases in between. CDR1 and CDR2 from the germline V gene are MGHDK and SYGVNS. This chain's CDR3 is CASSKRTDTNTEAFF. The CDR3 bases are TGTGCCAGCAGTAAACGGACGGACACGAACACTGAAGCTTTCTTT.

This clonotype came up many times. The genes are TRBV20-1 and TRBJ2-5, with 10 bases aligning to TRBD2. From germline, CDR1 is DFQATT and CDR2 SNEGSKA (reference sequence). This CDR3 contains 17 residues. J was trimmed by 5 bases and V by 0 bases; bases with no gene match: 12. CDR3 loop: CSARDPSGRAGVETQYF. The CDR3, as DNA: TGCAGTGCTAGAGATCCCAGCGGGAGGGCCGGGGTGGAGACCCAGTACTTC.

The chain combines TRBV10-3 with TRBJ2-7; no definite D call. CDR1 and CDR2 from the germline V gene are ENHRY and SYGVKD. V was clipped by 0 bases and J by 4 bases, with 10 bases between them. The CDR3 extends over 14 amino acids. The DNA for the CDR3 is TGTGCCATCAGTGAGTCCGCGTCGAGGTACGAGCAGTACTTC. Translated, it gives CAISESASRYEQYF.

This clonotype was recorded at least ten times. J is TRBJ2-1 and V is TRBV10-3, with 9 bases fitting TRBD1. The germline V gene encodes CDR1 ENHRY and CDR2 SYGVKD. The CDR3 covers 14 residues. Unmatched junction bases numbered 11, after V lost 10 bases and J lost 7 bases. The DNA of the CDR3 is TGTGCCACCGCCACCGGGACAGGGCCAAATGAGCAGTTCTTC. Translation: CATATGTGPNEQFF.

This clonotype was seen a few times. J is TRBJ1-6 and V is TRBV5-1; 9 bases fit TRBD1. CDR1 is SGHRS and CDR2 is YFSETQ in the germline V gene. J lost 7 bases, V lost 4 bases, and 9 bases had no gene match. This CDR3 is 16 amino acids long. The CDR3 DNA reads TGCGCCAGCAGCATATGGACAGGGGCCCCCAATTCACCCCTCCACTTT. This encodes CASSIWTGAPNSPLHF.

Many counts were recorded for this clonotype. The genes are TRBV4-2 and TRBJ2-4; D ambiguous. Germline V gene lookup returns CDR1 LGHNA and CDR2 YNFKEQ. The CDR3 covers 13 residues. V was pared by 0 bases and J by 13 bases, with 13 bases between. The CDR3 sequence: CASSQELGRQQYF. The CDR3 coding sequence is TGTGCCAGCAGCCAAGAACTCGGCAGGCAACAGTACTTC.

This clonotype has a count of ten or more. The chain employs TRBV27 and TRBJ1-6; 7 positions match TRBD1. V dropped 6 bases and J dropped 7; count of bases not matched to a gene: 6. Germline CDR1 is MNHEY and CDR2 is SMNVEV (reference sequence). CDR3 size: 14 residues. CDR3: CASSQDRDNSPLHF. The CDR3, as DNA: TGTGCCAGCAGCCAAGACAGGGACAATTCACCCCTCCACTTT.

Regarding this clonotype: This clone may be a read error of a much larger clone one base away. The chain recombines TRBV12-3 or TRBV12-4 with TRBJ2-1, with D possibly being TRBD1 or TRBD2 (6 bases each). The CDR3 contains 14 residues. DNA of the CDR3: TGTGCCAGCAGTTTATATGGGGGGCAGAATGACCAGTTCTTC. Translating it yields CASSLYGGQNDQFF.

This clonotype turned up a few times. V gene TRBV6-2 or TRBV6-3 combines with J gene TRBJ2-7; tentatively, D is TRBD2 (6 bases). Trimming left V 6 bases short and J 3 bases short, with 15 bases between. Germline-derived CDR1 and CDR2 are MNHEY and SVGEGT. The CDR3 runs to 14 residues. CDR3 nucleotides: TGTGCCAGCAGGGGTAGCGGCCGCTACTACGAGCAGTACTTC. Its translation is CASRGSGRYYEQYF.

This clonotype was detected many times. The gene calls are TRBV5-1 and TRBJ2-7; a weak D match, TRBD1 (7 bases). The CDR3 spans 15 residues. V shed 1 base and J shed 4 bases, with 15 bases lying between them. Germline CDR1 and CDR2: SGHRS and YFSETQ. The CDR3 reads CASSLLSAGGYEQYF. The CDR3 coding sequence is TGCGCCAGCAGCTTGTTATCGGCAGGGGGGTACGAGCAGTACTTC. The full variable domain, completed using reference TRBV5-1 and TRBJ2-7, is KAGVTQTPRYLIKTRGQQVTLSCSPISGHRSVSWYQQTPGQGLQFLFEYFSETQRNKGNFPGRFSGRQFSNSRSEMNVSTLELGDSALYLCASSLLSAGGYEQYFGPGTRLTVT.

The J gene is TRBJ2-5, the V gene TRBV5-1; the match to TRBD2 covers 14 bases. CDR3 length: 17 amino acids. The V gene's germline CDR1 is SGHRS and CDR2 YFSETQ. V lost 5 bases to trimming and J lost 5 bases; unmatched junction nucleotides: 11. CDR3 region: CASSQTGTSGRRETQYF. The CDR3 coding sequence is TGCGCCAGCAGTCAGACCGGGACTAGCGGGAGACGTGAGACCCAGTACTTC.

On this clonotype itself: This may arise from a read error, as a much more abundant clone is one base away. The chain couples TRBV7-6 to TRBJ2-5; 10 bases are shared with TRBD2. Germline CDR1 is SGHVS and CDR2 is FNYEAQ. The CDR3 has 17 amino acids. The CDR3 loop is CSSSLVPSGRGGKTQYF. Written as DNA, the CDR3 is TGTTCCAGCAGCTTAGTTCCTAGCGGGAGAGGCGGGAAGACCCAGTACTTC. The full variable domain, its missing parts supplied by reference TRBV7-6 and TRBJ2-5, is GAGVSQSPRYKVTKRGQDVALRCDPISGHVSLYWYRQALGQGPEFLTYFNYEAQQDKSGLPNDRFSAERPEGSISTLTIQRTEQRDSAMYRCSSSLVPSGRGGKTQYFGPGTRLLVL.